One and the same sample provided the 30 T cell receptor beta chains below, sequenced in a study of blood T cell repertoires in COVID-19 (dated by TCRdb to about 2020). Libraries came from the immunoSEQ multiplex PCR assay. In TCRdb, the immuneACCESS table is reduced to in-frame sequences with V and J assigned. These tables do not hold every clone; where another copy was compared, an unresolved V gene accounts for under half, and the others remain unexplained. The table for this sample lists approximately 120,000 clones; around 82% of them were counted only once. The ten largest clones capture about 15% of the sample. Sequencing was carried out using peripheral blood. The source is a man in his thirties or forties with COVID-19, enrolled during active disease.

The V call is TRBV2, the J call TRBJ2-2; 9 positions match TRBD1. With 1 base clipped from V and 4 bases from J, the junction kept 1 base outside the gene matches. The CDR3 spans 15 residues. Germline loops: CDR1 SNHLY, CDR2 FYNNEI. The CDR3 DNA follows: TGTGCCAGCAGTGAAGGGACAGGGGTCACCGGGGAGCTGTTTTTT. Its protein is CASSEGTGVTGELFF.

CDR3 nucleotide sequence: TGTGCCAGCAGCTTATTAGGTGGGAGCTCAAATGAGCAGTTCTTC. Translating gives CASSLLGGSSNEQFF. The chain carries TRBV7-9 and TRBJ2-1; D is perhaps TRBD2 (5 bases). The germline gives CDR1 SEHNR, CDR2 FQNEAQ (reference sequence). The CDR3 is made up of 15 amino acids. Trimming pared 2 bases from V and 7 bases from J, leaving 15 bases between.

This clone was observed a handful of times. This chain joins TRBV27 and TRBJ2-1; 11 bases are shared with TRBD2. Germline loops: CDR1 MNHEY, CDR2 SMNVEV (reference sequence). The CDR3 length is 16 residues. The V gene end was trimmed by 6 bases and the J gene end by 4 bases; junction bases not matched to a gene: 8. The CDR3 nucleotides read TGTGCCAGCAGGTACATTAGCGGGAGGGTGTACAATGAGCAGTTCTTC. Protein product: CASRYISGRVYNEQFF.

CDR3 nucleotides: TGTGCCAGCAGTTCCCGACTTAGCAATGGCTACACCTTC. The encoded protein is CASSSRLSNGYTF. This rearrangement joins TRBV12-3 or TRBV12-4 to TRBJ1-2; no clear D. The length of the CDR3 is 13 residues. Trimming shortened V by 4 bases and J by 6 bases, and 12 bases separated the two germline ends.

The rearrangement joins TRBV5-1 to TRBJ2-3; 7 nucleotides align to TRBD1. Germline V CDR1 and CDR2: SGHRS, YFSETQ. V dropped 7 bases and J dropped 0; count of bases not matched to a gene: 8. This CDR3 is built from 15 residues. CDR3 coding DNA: TGCGCCAGCTCCACTGGACAGGCGAGCACAGATACGCAGTATTTT. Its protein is CASSTGQASTDTQYF.

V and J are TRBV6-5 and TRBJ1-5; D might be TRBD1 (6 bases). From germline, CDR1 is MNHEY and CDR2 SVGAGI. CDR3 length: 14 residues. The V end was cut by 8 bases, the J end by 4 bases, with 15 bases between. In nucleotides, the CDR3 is TGTGCCAGCGGTTCGGGGGGCGGAAATCAGCCCCAGCATTTT. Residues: CASGSGGGNQPQHF.

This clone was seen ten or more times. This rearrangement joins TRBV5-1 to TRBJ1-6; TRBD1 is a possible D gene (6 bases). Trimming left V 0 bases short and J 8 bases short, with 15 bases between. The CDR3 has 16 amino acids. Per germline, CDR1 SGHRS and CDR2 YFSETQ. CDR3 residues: CASSLVSRQDHSPLHF. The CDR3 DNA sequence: TGCGCCAGCAGCTTGGTTTCCCGACAGGACCATTCACCCCTCCACTTT.

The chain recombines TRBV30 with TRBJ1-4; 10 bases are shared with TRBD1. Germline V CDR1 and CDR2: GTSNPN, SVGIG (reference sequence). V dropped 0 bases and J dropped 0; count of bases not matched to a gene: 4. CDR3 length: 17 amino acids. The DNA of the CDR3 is TGTGCCTGGAGTGTTGGGACAGGGGAACCAACTAATGAAAAACTGTTTTTT. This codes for CAWSVGTGEPTNEKLFF.

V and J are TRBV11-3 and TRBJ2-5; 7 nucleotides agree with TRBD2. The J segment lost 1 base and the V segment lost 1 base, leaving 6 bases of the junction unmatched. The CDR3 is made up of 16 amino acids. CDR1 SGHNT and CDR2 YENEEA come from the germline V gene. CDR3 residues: CASSLAHGGFQETQYF. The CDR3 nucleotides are TGTGCCAGCAGCTTAGCACACGGGGGGTTCCAAGAGACCCAGTACTTC.

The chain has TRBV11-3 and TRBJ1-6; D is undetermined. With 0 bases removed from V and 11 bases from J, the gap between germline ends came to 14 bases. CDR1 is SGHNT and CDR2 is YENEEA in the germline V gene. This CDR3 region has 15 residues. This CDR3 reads CASSLEPGSGAPLHF. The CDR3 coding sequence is TGTGCCAGCAGCTTAGAACCGGGAAGCGGAGCACCCCTCCACTTT.

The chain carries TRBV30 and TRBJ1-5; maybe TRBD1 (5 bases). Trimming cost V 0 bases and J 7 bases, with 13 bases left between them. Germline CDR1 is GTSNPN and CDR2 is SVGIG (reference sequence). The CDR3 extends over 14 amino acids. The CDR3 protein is CAWSVGRGGQPQHF. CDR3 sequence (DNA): TGTGCCTGGAGTGTGGGGAGGGGTGGGCAGCCCCAGCATTTT.

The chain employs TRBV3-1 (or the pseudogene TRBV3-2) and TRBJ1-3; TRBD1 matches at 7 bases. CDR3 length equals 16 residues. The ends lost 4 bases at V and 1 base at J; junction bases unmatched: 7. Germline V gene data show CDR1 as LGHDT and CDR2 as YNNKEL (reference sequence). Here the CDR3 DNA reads TGTGCCAGCAGCCGTGACAGGGTGGGGTCTGGAAACACCATATATTTT. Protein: CASSRDRVGSGNTIYF.

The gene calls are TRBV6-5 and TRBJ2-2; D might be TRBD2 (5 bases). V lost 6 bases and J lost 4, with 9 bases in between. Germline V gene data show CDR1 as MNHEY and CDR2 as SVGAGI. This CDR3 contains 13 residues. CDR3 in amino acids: CASSLLATGELFF. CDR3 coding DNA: TGTGCCAGCAGCCTCCTAGCCACCGGGGAGCTGTTTTTT.

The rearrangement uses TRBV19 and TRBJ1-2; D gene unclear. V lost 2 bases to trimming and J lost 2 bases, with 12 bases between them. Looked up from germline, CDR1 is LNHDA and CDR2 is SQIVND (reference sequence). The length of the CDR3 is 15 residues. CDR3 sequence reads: CASSISQARNYGYTF. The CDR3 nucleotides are TGTGCCAGTAGTATATCCCAGGCTCGAAACTATGGCTACACCTTC.

CDR3 bases: TGTGCCAGCAGCTTGGACAGGGGAAACCAGCCCCAGCATTTT. Amino acids: CASSLDRGNQPQHF. V is TRBV7-3 and J is TRBJ1-5; 9 nucleotides line up with TRBD1. V trimming: 3 bases; J trimming: 7 bases; junction bases outside the gene matches: 4. Germline V gene lookup returns CDR1 SGHTA and CDR2 FQGTGA. The CDR3 has 14 amino acids.

This CDR3 reads CASSITANSPLHF. The CDR3 DNA follows: TGTGCCAGTAGTATTACAGCTAATTCACCCCTCCACTTT. This chain connects TRBV19 to TRBJ1-6; D unclear. With 3 bases removed from V and 6 bases from J, the gap between germline ends came to 6 bases. The CDR3 totals 13 residues. Per germline, CDR1 LNHDA and CDR2 SQIVND (reference sequence).

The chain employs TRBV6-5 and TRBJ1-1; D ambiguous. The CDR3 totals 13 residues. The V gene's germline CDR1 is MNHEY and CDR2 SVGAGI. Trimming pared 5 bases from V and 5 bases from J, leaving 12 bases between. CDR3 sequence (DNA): TGTGCCAGCAGTCTCAATGGGAGGACTGAAGCTTTCTTT. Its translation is CASSLNGRTEAFF.

The chain's CDR3 is CASSQVLQGLNTEAFF. CDR3 DNA sequence: TGCGCCAGCAGCCAAGTACTACAGGGCTTGAACACTGAAGCTTTCTTT. This chain connects TRBV4-1 to TRBJ1-1; D might be TRBD1 (6 bases). This CDR3 region has 16 residues. V shed 1 base and J shed 0 bases, with 12 bases lying between them. Per the germline V gene, CDR1 is MGHRA and CDR2 is YSYEKL.

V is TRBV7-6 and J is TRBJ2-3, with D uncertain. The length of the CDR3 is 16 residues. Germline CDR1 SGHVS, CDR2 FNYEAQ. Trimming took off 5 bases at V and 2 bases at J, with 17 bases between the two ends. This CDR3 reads CASSPPPIAPTDTQYF. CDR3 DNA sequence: TGTGCCAGCAGCCCCCCCCCGATAGCTCCCACAGATACGCAGTATTTT.

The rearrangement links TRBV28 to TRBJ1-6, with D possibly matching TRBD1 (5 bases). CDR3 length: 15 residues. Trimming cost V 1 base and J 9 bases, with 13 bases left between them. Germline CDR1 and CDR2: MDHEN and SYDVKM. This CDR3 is CASSLSRGGVSPLHF. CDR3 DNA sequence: TGTGCCAGCAGTTTATCGAGGGGAGGTGTTTCACCCCTCCACTTT. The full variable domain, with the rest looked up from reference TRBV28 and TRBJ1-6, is DVKVTQSSRYLVKRTGEKVFLECVQDMDHENMFWYRQDPGLGLRLIYFSYDVKMKEKGDIPEGYSVSREKKERFSLILESASTNQTSMYLCASSLSRGGVSPLHFGNGTRLTVT.

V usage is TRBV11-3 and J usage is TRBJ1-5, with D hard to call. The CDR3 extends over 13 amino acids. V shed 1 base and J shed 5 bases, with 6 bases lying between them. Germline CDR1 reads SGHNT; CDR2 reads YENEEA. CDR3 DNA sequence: TGTGCCAGCAGCTTAGGAGGAGATCAGCCCCAGCATTTT. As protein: CASSLGGDQPQHF.

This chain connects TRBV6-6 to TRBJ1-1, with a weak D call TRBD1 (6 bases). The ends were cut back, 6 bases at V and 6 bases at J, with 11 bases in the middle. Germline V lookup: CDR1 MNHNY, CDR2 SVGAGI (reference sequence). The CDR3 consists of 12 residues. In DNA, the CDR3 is TGTGCCAGCAGCCTCGGGACACCTGAAGCTTTCTTT. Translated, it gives CASSLGTPEAFF.

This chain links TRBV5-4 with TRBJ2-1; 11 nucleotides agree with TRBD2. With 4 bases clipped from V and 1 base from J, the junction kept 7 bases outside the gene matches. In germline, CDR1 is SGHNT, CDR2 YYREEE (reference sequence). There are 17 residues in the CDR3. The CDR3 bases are TGTGCCAGCAGCGGGACTAGCGGTTGGGGGTCCTACAATGAGCAGTTCTTC. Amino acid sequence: CASSGTSGWGSYNEQFF.

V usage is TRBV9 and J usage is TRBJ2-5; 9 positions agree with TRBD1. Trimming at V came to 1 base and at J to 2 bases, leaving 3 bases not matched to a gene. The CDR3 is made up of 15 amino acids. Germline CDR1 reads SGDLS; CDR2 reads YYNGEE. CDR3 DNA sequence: TGTGCCAGCAGCGTATTGGACAGGGGTCAAGAGACCCAGTACTTC. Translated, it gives CASSVLDRGQETQYF.

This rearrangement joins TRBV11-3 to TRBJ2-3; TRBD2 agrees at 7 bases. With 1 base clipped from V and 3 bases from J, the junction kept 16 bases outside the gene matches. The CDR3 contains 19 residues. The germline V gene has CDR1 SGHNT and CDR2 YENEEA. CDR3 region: CASSLAPPLRDGRTDTQYF. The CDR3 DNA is TGTGCCAGCAGCTTAGCTCCGCCTTTAAGGGACGGGAGGACAGATACGCAGTATTTT.

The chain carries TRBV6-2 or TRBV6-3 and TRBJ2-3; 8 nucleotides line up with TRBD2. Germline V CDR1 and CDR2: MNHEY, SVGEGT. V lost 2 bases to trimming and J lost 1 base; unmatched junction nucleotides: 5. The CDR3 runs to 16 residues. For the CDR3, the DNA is TGTGCCAGCAGTTACCAGCGGGGGCGAGGCACAGATACGCAGTATTTT. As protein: CASSYQRGRGTDTQYF.

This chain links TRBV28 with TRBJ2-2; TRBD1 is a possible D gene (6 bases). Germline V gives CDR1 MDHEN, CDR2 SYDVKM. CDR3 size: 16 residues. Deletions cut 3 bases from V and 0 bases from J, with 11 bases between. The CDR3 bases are TGTGCCAGCAGTTTTGCAGGGGCCGCGAACACCGGGGAGCTGTTTTTT. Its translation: CASSFAGAANTGELFF.

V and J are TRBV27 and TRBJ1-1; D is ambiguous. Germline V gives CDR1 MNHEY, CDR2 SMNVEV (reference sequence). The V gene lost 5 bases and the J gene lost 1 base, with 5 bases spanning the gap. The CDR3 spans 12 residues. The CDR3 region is CASSLRNTEAFF. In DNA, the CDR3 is TGTGCCAGCAGTCTTCGGAACACTGAAGCTTTCTTT.

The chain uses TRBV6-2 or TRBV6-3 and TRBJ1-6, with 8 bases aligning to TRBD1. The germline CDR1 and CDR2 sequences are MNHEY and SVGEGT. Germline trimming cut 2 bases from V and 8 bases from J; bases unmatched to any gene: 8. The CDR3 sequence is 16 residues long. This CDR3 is CASSYRGTGTYSPLHF. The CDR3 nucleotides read TGTGCCAGCAGTTACCGAGGGACAGGAACTTATTCACCCCTCCACTTT.

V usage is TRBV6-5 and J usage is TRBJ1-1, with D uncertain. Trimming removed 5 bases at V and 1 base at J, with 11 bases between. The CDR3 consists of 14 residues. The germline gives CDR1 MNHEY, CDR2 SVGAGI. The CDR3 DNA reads TGTGCCAGCAGTCCTTGGGCCTCGAACACTGAAGCTTTCTTT. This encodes CASSPWASNTEAFF.